One T cell receptor beta chain is described in this entry. Its antigen is currently unknown. The data are from a study of shared clonotypes between healthy human individuals. About the research overall: With ages of 18 to 49, the donors were a couple of women and a few men.

Study results and limitations: Sharing across a few donors was seen in roughly 5% of naive CD4 clonotypes.

The genomic DNA of each subset was split evenly across several immunoSEQ plates. Clones were read by immunoSEQ multiplex PCR, and TCRdb kept only the in-frame ones, dropping some. The table shows more than 90,000 clones, with roughly two thirds occurring only once. Germline CDR1 is SGHAT and CDR2 is FQNNGV. The CDR3 runs 18 residues. V lost 5 bases, J lost 5 bases, and 18 bases stayed unmatched. CD8 memory pooled CD45RO+ cells and CCR7-negative CD45RA+ TemRA cells. The sequenced sample was memory CD8+ T cells sorted from blood. Subset noted: CD45RO+ cells pooled with CCR7-negative TemRA cells. The V and J genes are TRBV11-2 and TRBJ2-3, with 8 bases identical to TRBD1. This clonotype was obtained from a man between 25 and 39 years old in good health. In DNA form, the CDR3 reads TGTGCCAGCAGCGCCAGCTTGGGCAGGGGGCATTCTATAGATACGCAGTATTTT. As protein: CASSASLGRGHSIDTQYF. The full variable domain, completed using reference TRBV11-2 and TRBJ2-3, is EAGVAQSPRYKIIEKRQSVAFWCNPISGHATLYWYQQILGQGPKLLIQFQNNGVVDDSQLPKDRFSAERLKGVDSTLKIQPAKLEDSAVYLCASSASLGRGHSIDTQYFGPGTRLTVL.